This TCR beta chain was recovered during a study of blood T cell repertoires in COVID-19. Study background: COVID-19 samples from acute and convalescent phases originated in the United States, Italy and Spain.

This table comes from immunoSEQ multiplex PCR, and its TCRdb copy is limited to in-frame clones, with some not included. The sample lists over 200,000 clones, about 87% occurring once. The germline gives CDR1 SGDLS, CDR2 YYNGEE. The CDR3 sequence is 17 residues long. V lost 0 bases, J lost 4 bases, and 6 bases stayed unmatched. The clonotype was recovered from a man in his thirties or forties with COVID-19, enrolled during active disease. The material sequenced was peripheral blood. The chain recombines TRBV9 with TRBJ2-1, with 11 nucleotides matching TRBD2. The CDR3 loop is CASSVGGTSGGYNEQFF. The CDR3 DNA follows: TGTGCCAGCAGCGTAGGAGGTACTAGCGGGGGATACAATGAGCAGTTCTTC.